These 22 T cell receptor beta chains came from one sample sequenced in a study of tumor and adjacent non-tumor tissue in lung cancer. This sample's RNA came from whole unsorted tissue. Three rounds of nested PCR, following a modified ARM-PCR protocol, produced the TCRbeta library. MiXCR, run by TCRdb on the multiplex PCR reads, gives a single entry per CDR3 protein. The table shows approximately 90,000 distinct CDR3 sequences, with 61% occurring only once. Sequenced input: lung tumor tissue. These receptors came from a man between 65 and 79 years old with non-small cell lung cancer.

In this sample, this clonotype is medium-sized. The chain is built from TRBV5-6 and TRBJ2-3; possibly TRBD2 for D (6 bases). V lost 4 bases and J lost 1, with 13 bases in between. CDR3 length equals 15 residues. Germline V CDR1 and CDR2: SGHDT, YYEEEE. The CDR3, as DNA: TGTGCCAGCAGCGGAAACCGCGGGGGCACAGATACGCAGTATTTT. Its translation is CASSGNRGGTDTQYF.

This chain uses TRBV11-2 with TRBJ2-3; the D is unclear. The germline V gene encodes CDR1 SGHAT and CDR2 FQNNGV. The CDR3 runs 15 residues. The CDR3 region has the DNA TGTGTCAACAGCTTAGATAGGGCCCCATCAGATACGCAGTATTTT. As protein: CVNSLDRAPSDTQYF.

The chain has TRBV4-2 and TRBJ2-1; possibly TRBD2 for D (5 bases). The CDR3 spans 15 residues. CDR1 and CDR2 (germline): LGHNA, YNFKEQ. V was shortened by 0 bases and J by 8 bases, with 14 bases between the two germline ends. CDR3 DNA sequence: TGTGCCAGCAGCCAAGAGGGAGTCCTAAACGATGAGCAGTTCTTC. It is translated as CASSQEGVLNDEQFF.

The sample holds a few counts of this clonotype. The genes are TRBV7-9 and TRBJ2-7; D is possibly TRBD1 (6 bases). CDR3 length: 14 residues. Per germline, CDR1 SEHNR and CDR2 FQNEAQ (reference sequence). The V end was cut by 2 bases, the J end by 4 bases, with 12 bases between. The CDR3 reads CASSLLGQGYEQYF. In DNA form, the CDR3 reads TGTGCCAGCAGCTTATTGGGTCAGGGGTACGAGCAGTACTTC.

By share, this clonotype ranks as medium-sized (0.01 to 0.1%). J is TRBJ2-1 and V is TRBV11-2; the match to TRBD2 covers 7 bases. This CDR3 region has 17 residues. The germline CDR1 and CDR2 sequences are SGHAT and FQNNGV. V gave up 1 base and J gave up 0 bases; unmatched junction bases: 6. This CDR3 reads CASSLAGGLSSYNEQFF. The CDR3 DNA is TGTGCCAGCAGCTTAGCGGGGGGACTTAGCTCCTACAATGAGCAGTTCTTC.

The chain carries TRBV11-2 and TRBJ2-1; weak D call: TRBD2 (6 bases). CDR3 length: 17 amino acids. Trimming cost V 8 bases and J 7 bases, with 27 bases left between them. Germline CDR1 and CDR2: SGHAT and FQNNGV. The CDR3 sequence is CASCPQFGFAGKNEQFF. Written as DNA, the CDR3 is TGTGCCAGCTGCCCCCAATTTGGATTTGCGGGAAAGAATGAGCAGTTCTTC. Complete variable domain (other parts from reference TRBV11-2 and TRBJ2-1): EAGVAQSPRYKIIEKRQSVAFWCNPISGHATLYWYQQILGQGPKLLIQFQNNGVVDDSQLPKDRFSAERLKGVDSTLKIQPAKLEDSAVYLCASCPQFGFAGKNEQFFGPGTRLTVL.

In the case of this clonotype: Just one base apart from a much larger clone, this may be a read error. The rearrangement uses TRBV5-4 and TRBJ2-3, with 7 bases aligning to TRBD2. The length of the CDR3 is 15 residues. J was trimmed by 5 bases and V by 6 bases; bases with no gene match: 12. Germline V gene lookup returns CDR1 SGHNT and CDR2 YYREEE (reference sequence). CDR3 coding DNA: TGTGCCAGCAACTCGTTCGGGGGGTTGGTAGATACGCAGTATTTT. This encodes CASNSFGGLVDTQYF.

The CDR3 region is CVSSQQGVIADTQYF. CDR3 in DNA: TGCGTCAGTAGCCAACAGGGCGTGATCGCAGATACGCAGTATTTT. This sequence joins TRBV4-1 and TRBJ2-3, with D possibly TRBD1 on 6 matching bases. Germline assignment: CDR1 MGHRA and CDR2 YSYEKL. The CDR3 covers 15 residues.

Notes on this clonotype: The junction and the germline gene differ at one end; a read error may be behind it. V usage is TRBV12-3 or TRBV12-4 and J usage is TRBJ2-2, with 7 bases that match TRBD1. The CDR3 totals 15 residues. The CDR3 DNA sequence: TGTGCCAGCAATCCCACAGGGGCTACCACCGGGGAGCTGCCTTTT. Translation gives CASNPTGATTGELPF.

As concerns this clonotype: A clone one base away is much larger, so this may be a read error. The V gene is TRBV28, the J gene TRBJ2-7; a possible D gene is TRBD2 (7 bases). V lost 2 bases to trimming and J lost 8 bases, with 19 bases between them. This CDR3 is 15 amino acids long. CDR1 and CDR2 (germline): MDHEN, SYDVKM. CDR3 sequence reads: CASSLPFSAGDKQYF. The CDR3 DNA is TGTGCCAGCAGTTTACCCTTCTCGGCGGGGGACAAGCAGTACTTC.

Only a few counts were recorded for this clonotype. This chain uses TRBV18 with TRBJ1-1; 8 positions match TRBD1. The trim removed 3 bases at V and 4 bases at J, leaving 13 bases unmatched. The germline gives CDR1 KGHSH, CDR2 LQKENI. There are 17 residues in the CDR3. The CDR3 reads CASSPRTGIKAGTEAFF. The CDR3 nucleotides are TGTGCCAGCTCACCCCGGACAGGGATCAAGGCCGGCACTGAAGCTTTCTTT. Based on the CDR3 plus reference TRBV18 and TRBJ1-1, the full variable domain is NAGVMQNPRHLVRRRGQEARLRCSPMKGHSHVYWYRQLPEEGLKFMVYLQKENIIDESGMPKERFSAEFPKEGPSILRIQQVVRGDSAAYFCASSPRTGIKAGTEAFFGQGTRLTVV.

This clonotype has only a few counts. One end of the junction varies from germline; a read error may be responsible. This chain connects TRBV12-3 or TRBV12-4 to TRBJ2-3; 7 bases fit TRBD2. CDR3 size: 15 residues. The DNA of the CDR3 is TGTGGCAGCAGTAGCCCGGGACTACAAGCAGATACGCAGTATTTT. Amino acids: CGSSSPGLQADTQYF.

This chain uses TRBV28 with TRBJ2-1; maybe TRBD1 (5 bases). With 3 bases removed from V and 3 bases from J, the gap between germline ends came to 9 bases. CDR3 length equals 14 residues. Germline-derived CDR1 and CDR2 are MDHEN and SYDVKM. CDR3 in DNA: TGTGCCAGCAGTTTGCAGGGATACTACAATGAGCAGTTCTTC. The encoded protein is CASSLQGYYNEQFF. Full variable domain (outside the CDR3, taken from reference TRBV28 and TRBJ2-1): DVKVTQSSRYLVKRTGEKVFLECVQDMDHENMFWYRQDPGLGLRLIYFSYDVKMKEKGDIPEGYSVSREKKERFSLILESASTNQTSMYLCASSLQGYYNEQFFGPGTRLTVL.

As regards this clonotype: A read error may produce the germline difference seen at one junction end. This chain connects TRBV28 to TRBJ2-5, with D hard to call. Germline V gives CDR1 MDHEN, CDR2 SYDVKM. The CDR3 loop spans 14 amino acids. The CDR3 is CASSLTAWLETQYF. The CDR3, as DNA: TGTGCTAGCAGTCTTACAGCGTGGCTAGAGACCCAGTACTTC.

This clonotype was detected only a few times. CDR3 sequence reads: CASSLVAGISGELFF. The CDR3 bases are TGTGCCAGCAGCTTAGTGGCAGGGATCTCCGGGGAGCTGTTTTTT. V and J are TRBV7-9 and TRBJ2-2; possible D gene TRBD1, 5 bases. CDR1 is SEHNR, CDR2 FQNEAQ, per germline (reference sequence). The CDR3 totals 15 residues. Trimming stripped 1 base from V and 6 bases from J, with 12 bases between. Using reference TRBV7-9 and TRBJ2-2 for the parts outside the CDR3, the full variable domain is DTGVSQNPRHKITKRGQNVTFRCDPISEHNRLYWYRQTLGQGPEFLTYFQNEAQLEKSRLLSDRFSAERPKGSFSTLEIQRTEQGDSAMYLCASSLVAGISGELFFGEGSRLTVL.

V gene TRBV20-1 combines with J gene TRBJ1-1; TRBD1 is a possible D gene (6 bases). The V gene's germline CDR1 is DFQATT and CDR2 SNEGSKA (reference sequence). The CDR3 loop spans 12 amino acids. Trimming cost V 5 bases and J 4 bases, with 11 bases left between them. CDR3 bases: TGCAGTGCTGATAAGGGGGGCACTGAAGCTTTCTTT. Residues: CSADKGGTEAFF.

With respect to this clonotype: The missing conserved phenylalanine or tryptophan at the end of this CDR3 makes a read error likely. The rearrangement uses TRBV10-3 and TRBJ2-7; D is undetermined. The germline V gene has CDR1 ENHRY and CDR2 SYGVKD. The CDR3 is 12 amino acids. The V and J ends lost 10 bases and 4 bases respectively, with 14 bases between them. The CDR3 region is CATGTWVYEQYS. The CDR3 nucleotides are TGTGCCACCGGTACATGGGTGTACGAGCAGTACTCC.

By share of the sample, this clonotype is medium-sized (0.01 to 0.1%). The J gene is TRBJ1-1, the V gene TRBV11-2, with 7 bases aligning to TRBD1. Germline V CDR1 and CDR2: SGHAT, FQNNGV. The CDR3 is 14 residues long. V was clipped by 2 bases and J by 5 bases; unmatched bases: 5. CDR3 sequence: CASSLPRQGTEAFF. In DNA form, the CDR3 reads TGTGCCAGCAGCTTACCTCGACAGGGAACTGAAGCTTTCTTT.

CDR3 sequence: CARKLVGGLYNEQFF. The CDR3, as DNA: TGCGCCAGAAAGCTAGTGGGGGGCCTATACAATGAGCAGTTCTTC. The chain joins TRBV10-2 to TRBJ2-1; D assignment may be TRBD1 or TRBD2 (6 bases each). V was pared by 9 bases and J by 4 bases, with 19 bases between. The CDR3 runs 15 residues. The germline V gene encodes CDR1 WSHSY and CDR2 SAAADI.

This clonotype was observed at least ten times. The rearrangement joins TRBV20-1 to TRBJ1-4, with a possible D match to TRBD1 (6 bases). Trimming took 3 bases from V and 2 from J, leaving 16 bases between them. The CDR3 consists of 16 residues. CDR1 is DFQATT and CDR2 is SNEGSKA in the germline V gene (reference sequence). The CDR3 DNA sequence: TGCAGTGCTAGCCCCCGCAGGGGAACGACTAATGAAAAACTGTTTTTT. Translated: CSASPRRGTTNEKLFF.

The chain links TRBV6-6 to TRBJ2-3, with D unresolved. The CDR3 loop spans 15 amino acids. The V end was cut by 7 bases, the J end by 2 bases, with 16 bases between. CDR1 and CDR2 (germline): MNHNY, SVGAGI (reference sequence). The CDR3 DNA reads TGTGCCAGCAACTACTCGAGGCCAGACACAGATACGCAGTATTTT. Amino acid sequence: CASNYSRPDTDTQYF.

This clonotype has at least ten counts. The chain carries TRBV4-1 and TRBJ1-1; no firm D call. The CDR3 totals 13 residues. With 1 base removed from V and 1 base from J, the gap between germline ends came to 4 bases. Germline V lookup: CDR1 MGHRA, CDR2 YSYEKL. The CDR3 region is CASSQVPNTEAFF. The CDR3 coding sequence is TGCGCCAGCAGCCAAGTACCGAACACTGAAGCTTTCTTT.